Below, one T cell receptor beta chain is given with its context. Source study methods: Cell counts per sample came from amplifying reference gene primers. The protocol was immunoSEQ multiplex PCR, while the TCRdb copy is restricted to in-frame clones and leaves out a portion. The V and J calls and clone size were taken over from that table, and D and trimming were inferred from the DNA. The table has around 120,000 clones, about nine tenths seen once. The CDR3 covers 14 residues. Germline lookup yields CDR1 LNHNV and CDR2 YYDKDF (reference sequence). V was clipped by 1 base and J by 2 bases, with 8 bases between them. These data come from a study of blood T cell repertoires in COVID-19. Study overall: There were acute and convalescent COVID-19 samples, and they came from the United States, Italy and Spain. T cells, B-cell-depleted T cells, or PBMCs supplied cDNA or gDNA.

This chain uses TRBV15 with TRBJ1-2, with a possible D match to TRBD1 (5 bases). The sequence was collected from a human donor with active COVID-19. The donor label of this sample is uncertain. Specimen: peripheral blood. In nucleotides, the CDR3 is TGTGCCACCAGCAGAGTCGACAGCAACTATGGCTACACCTTC. Its translation is CATSRVDSNYGYTF.